The sample holds one count of the clone carrying this T cell receptor (beta chain). The data are from a study of blood T cell repertoires in COVID-19. At the level of the study: Sites in the United States, Italy and Spain provided acute and convalescent COVID-19 samples.

Enrollment of patients from Seattle took place during active infection, with longitudinal follow-up. Original methodology: Estimated nucleated cell counts came from reference gene primer amplification. Libraries were prepared by immunoSEQ multiplex PCR; TCRdb keeps only in-frame clonotypes and omits some of them. V, J and clone size were drawn from that table, and D and trimming were deduced from the DNA. This sample has about 150,000 clones, with 70% to 90% found just once. The clonotype comes from a man in his 60s with COVID-19, enrolled during active disease. The sample comprised peripheral blood.

The CDR3 is CASSEGGYSNQPQHF. DNA of the CDR3: TGTGCCAGCAGTGAAGGGGGCTATAGCAATCAGCCCCAGCATTTT. This chain links TRBV6-1 with TRBJ1-5; perhaps TRBD1 as D (5 bases). The V and J ends lost 1 base and 0 bases respectively, with 7 bases between them. The CDR3 totals 15 residues. Germline-derived CDR1 and CDR2 are MNHNS and SASEGT.